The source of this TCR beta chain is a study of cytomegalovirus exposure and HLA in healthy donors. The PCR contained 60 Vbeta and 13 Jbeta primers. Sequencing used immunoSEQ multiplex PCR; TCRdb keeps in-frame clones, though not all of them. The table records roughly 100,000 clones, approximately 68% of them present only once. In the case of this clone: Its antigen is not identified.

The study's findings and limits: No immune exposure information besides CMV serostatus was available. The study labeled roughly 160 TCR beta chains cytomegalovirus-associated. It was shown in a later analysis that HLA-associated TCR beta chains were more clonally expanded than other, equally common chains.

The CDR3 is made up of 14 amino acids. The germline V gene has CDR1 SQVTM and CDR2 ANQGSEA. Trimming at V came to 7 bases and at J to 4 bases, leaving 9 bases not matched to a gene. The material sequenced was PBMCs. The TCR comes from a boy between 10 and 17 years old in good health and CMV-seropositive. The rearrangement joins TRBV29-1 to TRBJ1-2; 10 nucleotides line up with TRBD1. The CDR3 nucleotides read TGCAGCGCCGATGGGACAGGGGACCTCTATGGCTACACCTTC. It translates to CSADGTGDLYGYTF.